A selection of T cell receptor beta chains follows, all from one sample in a study of early T cells in non-severe SARS-CoV-2 infection. In TCRdb, the 5' RACE reads were re-called with MiXCR into one record per CDR3 protein. The table records roughly 60,000 distinct CDR3 sequences, 10% to 15% of them present only once. The sample consisted of whole blood. These receptors were taken from an adult who was a healthcare worker with PCR-confirmed SARS-CoV-2 infection or an uninfected control (not recorded which). The CDR3 runs from the conserved cysteine through the conserved F or W. A D gene is named only where the DNA matches it firmly. Expanded clones are given a class, and other clones once, few, many or no size at all.

len	v_gene	j_gene	d_gene	abundance	CDR3nt	CDR3aa
14	TRBV10-3	TRBJ2-5	-	many	TGTGCCATCAGTGAGTTAGGATCCCAAGAGACCCAGTACTTC	CAISELGSQETQYF
14	TRBV20-1	TRBJ2-4	TRBD2	many	TGCAGTGCTAGAGATAATGCGGGGGGCGACATTCAGTACTTC	CSARDNAGGDIQYF
14	TRBV11-1	TRBJ2-7	-	few	TGTGCCAGCAGCTCCAGGGACTTGTCCTACGAGCAGTACTTC	CASSSRDLSYEQYF
14	TRBV27	TRBJ1-3	-	-	TGTGCCAGCAGTGCCGGTTGGTCTGGAAACACCATATATTTT	CASSAGWSGNTIYF
14	TRBV12-3/TRBV12-4	TRBJ1-1	TRBD1	-	TGTGCCAGCAGTGAAGGGGGCGCGGGCACTGAAGCTTTCTTT	CASSEGGAGTEAFF
14	TRBV7-3	TRBJ2-2	-	-	TGTGCCAGCAGCTCGAAAACGAACACCGGGGAGCTGTTTTTT	CASSSKTNTGELFF
14	TRBV18	TRBJ2-5	-	many	TGTGCCAGCTCACCACCGGGGCAGCAAGAGACCCAGTACTTC	CASSPPGQQETQYF
14	TRBV12-3/TRBV12-4	TRBJ2-5	-	many	TGTGCCAGCAGTTTATCCGGCCCACTGGAGACCCAGTACTTC	CASSLSGPLETQYF
14	TRBV29-1	TRBJ2-5	-	few	TGCAGCGTTCTTCTGGGACGGAAAAAAGAGACCCAGTACTTC	CSVLLGRKKETQYF
14	TRBV3-1	TRBJ2-1	-	many	TGTGCCAGCAGTCATTGGAGCTCCTACAATGAGCAGTTCTTC	CASSHWSSYNEQFF
14	TRBV11-2	TRBJ1-2	-	-	TGTGCCAGCAGCCCGGGCGGGGGTCCCTATGGCTACACCTTC	CASSPGGGPYGYTF
14	TRBV12-5	TRBJ1-3	TRBD1	-	TGTGCTAGTGGTCGGACCGGGACAGATCAACTTACGGATTTT	CASGRTGTDQLTDF
17	TRBV5-1	TRBJ1-6	TRBD1	-	TGCGCCAGCAGCACCAGACAGGGGCAACGAGATAATTCACCCCTCCACTTT	CASSTRQGQRDNSPLHF
13	TRBV7-2	TRBJ1-2	-	many	TGTGCCAGCAGCTCTCGACCAAACTATGGCTACACCTTC	CASSSRPNYGYTF
15	TRBV5-1	TRBJ2-2	TRBD2	-	TGCGCCAGCAGCTTCGCTAGCGGGGGAACCGGGGAGCTGTTTTTT	CASSFASGGTGELFF
18	TRBV6-2/TRBV6-3	TRBJ2-1	TRBD2	-	TGTGCCAGCAGCCATCGGCTGGTACTAGCGGGAAGCTACAATGAGCAGTTCTTC	CASSHRLVLAGSYNEQFF
17	TRBV19	TRBJ1-5	-	-	TGTGCCAGTACGCCAAGGTCATCGTTCTCCGTCCATCAGCCCCAGCATTTT	CASTPRSSFSVHQPQHF
17	TRBV4-1	TRBJ2-1	TRBD2	few	TGCGCCAGCAGCCAAGATTGGGCGGGGGGGCTGAACAATGAGCAGTTCTTC	CASSQDWAGGLNNEQFF
15	TRBV6-2/TRBV6-3	TRBJ1-1	-	-	TGTGCCAGCAGTTCGGACAGATTACTCATCACTGAAGCTTTCTTT	CASSSDRLLITEAFF
16	TRBV9	TRBJ1-3	-	-	TGTGCCAGCAGCGCATCACTTGGGGGCTCTGGAAACACCATATATTTT	CASSASLGGSGNTIYF
15	TRBV12-3/TRBV12-4	TRBJ1-3	-	few	TGTGCCAGCACCCTAAGGGCGGGACAAGGGAACACCATATATTTT	CASTLRAGQGNTIYF
15	TRBV18	TRBJ2-1	-	many	TGTGCCAGCTCACCACAGGTCGCGGAGAACGATGAGCAGTTCTTC	CASSPQVAENDEQFF
14	TRBV6-1	TRBJ2-5	-	-	TGTGCCAGCAGTTTTTTGGGCGCGGGGGAGACCCAGTACTTC	CASSFLGAGETQYF
12	TRBV4-2	TRBJ2-7	-	-	TGTGCCAGCAGCCAAGACCGCAGGGTGAAGTACTTC	CASSQDRRVKYF
15	TRBV6-6	TRBJ1-3	TRBD1	few	TGTGCCAGCAGTTACTCGACAGGGCTTGGAAACACCATATATTTT	CASSYSTGLGNTIYF
13	TRBV18	TRBJ1-2	-	-	TGTGCCAGCTCACCGGAGGAGGGCTATGGCTACACCTTC	CASSPEEGYGYTF
15	TRBV29-1	TRBJ2-3	TRBD2	few	TGCAGCGTTGTGGGGACTAGCGGGAGCCCAGATACGCAGTATTTT	CSVVGTSGSPDTQYF
13	TRBV4-3	TRBJ2-7	TRBD1	-	TGCGCCAGCAGCAGTCCGGGACAGGTCGAGCAGTACTTC	CASSSPGQVEQYF